This TCR beta chain was identified in a study of graft-versus-host responses after intestinal transplantation. Study-level information: After anti-thymocyte globulin induction, recipients took tacrolimus and steroids for two to three years.

Findings and limits, study-wide: In patients with graft-donor T cell macrochimerism, allograft graft-versus-host to host-versus-graft clonal ratios were high.

Some clones are missing from TCRdb's copy, which holds only in-frame ones; the method was immunoSEQ multiplex PCR. The data show roughly 25,000 clones, around 95% seen once. The ends were cut back, 0 bases at V and 4 bases at J, with 9 bases in the middle. Germline V gives CDR1 LGHNA, CDR2 YSLEER. The CDR3 runs 14 residues. Notes on this clone: Antigen unknown.

The chain has TRBV4-3 and TRBJ1-2; D unclear. This clonotype originated in a human patient who received an intestinal transplant, so some T cells may come from the graft donor. Here the sequenced sample was PBMCs, taken approximately 32 days after intestinal transplant. Here the CDR3 DNA reads TGCGCCAGCAGCCAAGAAGTGGGCACCTATGGCTACACCTTC. Its protein product is CASSQEVGTYGYTF.